This T cell receptor beta chain was found in a study of blood T cell repertoires in COVID-19. In the study overall: COVID-19 samples, acute and convalescent, were from the United States, Italy and Spain.

In this sample, this clone turned up a few times. Original data processing: Reference gene primer amplification yielded estimated nucleated cell counts. Produced via immunoSEQ multiplex PCR; TCRdb's table is partial and in-frame only. V, J and clone size derive from that table, while D and trimming were established from the DNA sequence. This table holds some 48,000 clones, around 88% found once. The length of the CDR3 is 13 residues. Germline V gene data show CDR1 as SEHNR and CDR2 as FQNEAQ (reference sequence). The germline V and J ends were trimmed by 6 bases and 6 bases, with 11 bases remaining between them.

The sample was peripheral blood. V gene TRBV7-9 combines with J gene TRBJ2-2; possibly TRBD1 for D (6 bases). The sequence was obtained from a human donor in a cohort sampled during active COVID-19. This chain's CDR3 is CASREQGSGELFF. CDR3 DNA: TGTGCCAGCAGGGAACAGGGTTCCGGGGAGCTGTTTTTT.